These 12 T cell receptor beta chains were all obtained from the same sample, sequenced in a study of beta chain features in type 1 diabetes. These receptors lack a known antigen. Since all of the isolated RNA was reverse transcribed, expressed TCRB transcripts were what got sequenced. Generated by immunoSEQ multiplex PCR, the TCRdb table keeps only in-frame clones and is missing some. Counted here are 100,000 to 150,000 clones, 9% occurring once; the ten biggest clones make up 0.75%. Broader study findings: TCRB CDR3s from Type 1 diabetes patients were moderately but significantly shorter in all four CD4+ subsets.

Sample: central memory CD4+ T cells from blood. Every receptor here comes from a man aged 25 to 40 with type 1 diabetes.

The chain recombines TRBV18 with TRBJ1-1; a possible D gene is TRBD1 (5 bases). Germline V gene lookup returns CDR1 KGHSH and CDR2 LQKENI. Trimming stripped 2 bases from V and 3 bases from J, with 16 bases between. The CDR3 contains 16 residues. The CDR3 region has the DNA TGTGCCAGCTCACCAGAGCAGGGCCTAGGGGACACTGAAGCTTTCTTT. This codes for CASSPEQGLGDTEAFF.

This clone appeared a few times. J is TRBJ1-2 and V is TRBV15; unclear D gene. Germline V gives CDR1 LNHNV, CDR2 YYDKDF (reference sequence). The V end lost 0 bases, the J end lost 7 bases, and 12 bases lay between the germline ends. This CDR3 is built from 14 residues. The CDR3 region has the DNA TGTGCCACCAGCAGAGATCCGTCAGCGGCTGGCTACACCTTC. Its protein product is CATSRDPSAAGYTF.

In this sample, this clone turned up a few times. The V gene is TRBV6-4, the J gene TRBJ1-5; D gene unclear. The V end was cut by 5 bases, the J end by 1 base, with 6 bases between. Per the germline V gene, CDR1 is MRHNA and CDR2 is SNTAGT. This CDR3 region has 13 residues. CDR3 in amino acids: CASSPGSNQPQHF. The CDR3 DNA reads TGTGCCAGCAGTCCCGGGAGCAATCAGCCCCAGCATTTT.

The rearrangement uses TRBV2 and TRBJ2-5; 10 positions match TRBD2. J gave up 1 base and V 5 bases, and 7 bases lay outside the gene matches. Germline V lookup: CDR1 SNHLY, CDR2 FYNNEI. The CDR3 is 16 residues long. This CDR3 reads CASSSGGAASQETQYF. In nucleotides, the CDR3 is TGTGCCAGCAGTAGCGGGGGGGCCGCATCCCAAGAGACCCAGTACTTC.

V gene TRBV5-1 combines with J gene TRBJ1-4, with 9 positions matching TRBD1. Germline assignment: CDR1 SGHRS and CDR2 YFSETQ. V lost 4 bases to trimming and J lost 5 bases; unmatched junction nucleotides: 3. This CDR3 is built from 14 residues. Written as DNA, the CDR3 is TGCGCCAGCAGCCACGGGACAGGGAATGAAAAACTGTTTTTT. The encoded protein is CASSHGTGNEKLFF.

This clone was found a few times. J is TRBJ2-3 and V is TRBV5-1, with TRBD2 identical over 14 bases. The CDR3 loop spans 16 amino acids. Germline loops: CDR1 SGHRS, CDR2 YFSETQ. V lost 4 bases, J lost 3 bases, and 4 bases stayed unmatched. CDR3 protein: CASSPGLAGETDTQYF. CDR3 DNA: TGCGCCAGCAGCCCGGGACTAGCGGGGGAGACAGATACGCAGTATTTT.

A few counts support this clone. V and J are TRBV7-3 and TRBJ1-1; D ambiguous. Trimming shortened V by 5 bases and J by 7 bases, and 14 bases separated the two germline ends. CDR3 size: 13 residues. Germline V gene sequence: CDR1 SGHTA, CDR2 FQGTGA. The CDR3 sequence is CASSAILESEAFF. CDR3 bases: TGTGCCAGCAGCGCAATACTGGAGAGTGAAGCTTTCTTT.

This clone occurred a few times. V gene TRBV28 combines with J gene TRBJ1-6; D is ambiguous. In germline, CDR1 is MDHEN, CDR2 SYDVKM. The CDR3 covers 12 residues. With 6 bases removed from V and 10 bases from J, the gap between germline ends came to 10 bases. CDR3 in DNA: TGTGCCAGCAGCTGGGCAGAATCACCCCTCCACTTT. This codes for CASSWAESPLHF.

The CDR3 spells CASRKSGGSYNEQFF. CDR3 in DNA: TGTGCCAGTAGAAAGAGCGGGGGCTCCTACAATGAGCAGTTCTTC. J is TRBJ2-1 and V is TRBV19; 8 nucleotides agree with TRBD2. The CDR3 has 15 amino acids. Germline lookup yields CDR1 LNHDA and CDR2 SQIVND (reference sequence). Germline trimming cut 6 bases from V and 0 bases from J; bases unmatched to any gene: 4.

This clone was seen a few times. V and J are TRBV7-9 and TRBJ2-5; 12 bases match TRBD2. Germline V gives CDR1 SEHNR, CDR2 FQNEAQ (reference sequence). Germline trimming cut 3 bases from V and 1 base from J; bases unmatched to any gene: 3. The CDR3 covers 16 residues. The CDR3 region has the DNA TGTGCCAGCAGCTTTGGACTAGCGGGGACCCAAGAGACCCAGTACTTC. Translating it yields CASSFGLAGTQETQYF.

The chain is built from TRBV7-9 and TRBJ2-2, with 10 bases aligning to TRBD2. CDR1 SEHNR and CDR2 FQNEAQ come from the germline V gene (reference sequence). The CDR3 has 16 residues. Germline trimming cut 5 bases from V and 4 bases from J; bases unmatched to any gene: 7. This CDR3 is CASSRRTSGSTGELFF. In nucleotides, the CDR3 is TGTGCCAGCAGCCGCCGGACTAGCGGTAGCACCGGGGAGCTGTTTTTT. Variable domain in full (rest from reference TRBV7-9 and TRBJ2-2): DTGVSQNPRHKITKRGQNVTFRCDPISEHNRLYWYRQTLGQGPEFLTYFQNEAQLEKSRLLSDRFSAERPKGSFSTLEIQRTEQGDSAMYLCASSRRTSGSTGELFFGEGSRLTVL.

A word on this clone: Mismatch with germline at one junction end may stem from a read error. The sample carries other DNA sequences with the same CDR3. The chain employs TRBV5-6 and TRBJ1-5; 7 nucleotides align to TRBD1. From germline, CDR1 is SGHDT and CDR2 YYEEEE. The CDR3 runs to 13 residues. The DNA for the CDR3 is TGTGCCAGCAGCCGCCGACAGGGAGAGCCCCAACATTTT. It specifies CASSRRQGEPQHF. The full variable domain, completed using reference TRBV5-6 and TRBJ1-5, is DAGVTQSPTHLIKTRGQQVTLRCSPKSGHDTVSWYQQALGQGPQFIFQYYEEEERQRGNFPDRFSGHQFPNYSSELNVNALLLGDSALYLCASSRRQGEPQHFGDGTRLSIL.